The count of the clone carrying this TCR beta chain is one. The record originates from a study of blood T cell repertoires in COVID-19. In the original processing: Quantification of nucleated cells was approximated via reference gene primer amplification. TCRdb's copy holds only in-frame clones and misses some; the assay was immunoSEQ multiplex PCR. V, J and clone size are taken as reported in that table, and D and trimming were inferred from the DNA itself. Seen here are about 340,000 clones, about four fifths observed once, and the top ten hold about 3%. Sequencing input: peripheral blood. The receptor comes from a man in his thirties or forties with active or convalescent COVID-19.

In nucleotides, the CDR3 is TGTGCCAGCAGTTACTATAGCGGGAGCGGGTACGAGCAGTACTTC. It encodes CASSYYSGSGYEQYF. This chain joins TRBV6-5 and TRBJ2-7, with TRBD2 matching over 9 bases. The CDR3 runs 15 residues. V shed 1 base and J 4 bases; nucleotides not matched to a gene: 5. Germline CDR1 is MNHEY and CDR2 is SVGAGI.